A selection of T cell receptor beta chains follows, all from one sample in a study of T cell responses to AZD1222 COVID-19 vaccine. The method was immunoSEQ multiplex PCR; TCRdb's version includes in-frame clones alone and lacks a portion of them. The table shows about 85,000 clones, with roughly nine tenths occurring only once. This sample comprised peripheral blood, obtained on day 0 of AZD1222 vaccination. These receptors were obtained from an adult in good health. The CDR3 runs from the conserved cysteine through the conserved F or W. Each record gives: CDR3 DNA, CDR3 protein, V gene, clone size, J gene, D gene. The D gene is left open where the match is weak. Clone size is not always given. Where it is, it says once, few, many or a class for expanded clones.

CDR3 DNA: TGTGCCAGTAGTACAGGGGGCGGGCAGCCCCAGCATTTT; CDR3 protein: CASSTGGGQPQHF; V gene: TRBV19; clone size: few; J gene: TRBJ1-5; D gene: TRBD1
CDR3 DNA: TGTGCCAGCTCACCCCCAAGGGAGACCCAGTACTTC; CDR3 protein: CASSPPRETQYF; V gene: TRBV18; clone size: -; J gene: TRBJ2-5; D gene: -
CDR3 DNA: TGTGCCAGCACTTTAAGGCCAGGGAACGCAGATACGCAGTATTTT; CDR3 protein: CASTLRPGNADTQYF; V gene: TRBV27; clone size: -; J gene: TRBJ2-3; D gene: -
CDR3 DNA: TGTGCCAGCAGTGTAACCGGGACAAGGAACACTGAAGCTTTCTTT; CDR3 protein: CASSVTGTRNTEAFF; V gene: TRBV25-1; clone size: -; J gene: TRBJ1-1; D gene: -
CDR3 DNA: TGTGCCAGCAGCCAGGCCGGGACAGGGAATCAGCCCCAGCATTTT; CDR3 protein: CASSQAGTGNQPQHF; V gene: TRBV4-2; clone size: -; J gene: TRBJ1-5; D gene: TRBD1
CDR3 DNA: TGTGCCAGCAGTCCGCCCCAAGACAGCCAGCCCCAGCATTTT; CDR3 protein: CASSPPQDSQPQHF; V gene: TRBV28; clone size: few; J gene: TRBJ1-5; D gene: -
CDR3 DNA: TGTGCCAGCAGTGACAGGGAATTCTCACCCCTCCACTTT; CDR3 protein: CASSDREFSPLHF; V gene: TRBV6-4; clone size: -; J gene: TRBJ1-6; D gene: -
CDR3 DNA: TGTGCCAGTAGTACTCAGACTAGCGGGGTGGGTGAGCAGTTCTTC; CDR3 protein: CASSTQTSGVGEQFF; V gene: TRBV19; clone size: -; J gene: TRBJ2-1; D gene: TRBD2
CDR3 DNA: TGTGCCAGCAGTTACCTCCTCGGAGCTCCAGAGAACACTGAAGCTTTCTTT; CDR3 protein: CASSYLLGAPENTEAFF; V gene: TRBV6-2/TRBV6-3; clone size: few; J gene: TRBJ1-1; D gene: -
CDR3 DNA: TGTGCCAGCAGTAAACTAGCGGGAGGCAATGAGCAGTTCTTC; CDR3 protein: CASSKLAGGNEQFF; V gene: TRBV27; clone size: -; J gene: TRBJ2-1; D gene: TRBD2
CDR3 DNA: TGTGCCAGCAGTTTAAAGGGGGCGGGCTATGGCTACACCTTC; CDR3 protein: CASSLKGAGYGYTF; V gene: TRBV27; clone size: -; J gene: TRBJ1-2; D gene: TRBD1
CDR3 DNA: TGTGCCAGCAGTTCCCCCGACTGGAATGAGCAGTTCTTC; CDR3 protein: CASSSPDWNEQFF; V gene: TRBV28; clone size: -; J gene: TRBJ2-1; D gene: -
CDR3 DNA: TGTGCCAGTAGTATTGACAGATTAGAGCAGTACTTC; CDR3 protein: CASSIDRLEQYF; V gene: TRBV19; clone size: -; J gene: TRBJ2-7; D gene: -
CDR3 DNA: TGTGCCTGGTCAGGGAATAGGAATGAGCAGTTCTTC; CDR3 protein: CAWSGNRNEQFF; V gene: TRBV30; clone size: -; J gene: TRBJ2-1; D gene: -
CDR3 DNA: TGTGCCAGCAGCCAAGAATTGGGCGGCTCTAACTATGGCTACACCTTC; CDR3 protein: CASSQELGGSNYGYTF; V gene: TRBV14; clone size: -; J gene: TRBJ1-2; D gene: -
CDR3 DNA: TGTGCCAGCAGCGTAGAGCGGCTAGCGGGCGATGAGCAGTTCTTC; CDR3 protein: CASSVERLAGDEQFF; V gene: TRBV9; clone size: -; J gene: TRBJ2-1; D gene: TRBD2
CDR3 DNA: TGTGCCAGCAGCTCTTCAGGGGGCTCATCCAACGAGCAGTACTTC; CDR3 protein: CASSSSGGSSNEQYF; V gene: TRBV27; clone size: -; J gene: TRBJ2-7; D gene: TRBD1
CDR3 DNA: TGTGCCAGCAGTTCCGAGGGTCGGGCCCAGCATTTT; CDR3 protein: CASSSEGRAQHF; V gene: TRBV28; clone size: once; J gene: TRBJ1-5; D gene: -
CDR3 DNA: TGTGCCAGCAGCCATTACCAGGTCCCATTCAGAGAAAAAGAGACCCAGTACTTC; CDR3 protein: CASSHYQVPFREKETQYF; V gene: TRBV3-1/TRBV3-2; clone size: -; J gene: TRBJ2-5; D gene: -
CDR3 DNA: TGTGCCAGCAGCTTATCCGGGACAGGGTTCTATGGCTACACCTTC; CDR3 protein: CASSLSGTGFYGYTF; V gene: TRBV7-2; clone size: -; J gene: TRBJ1-2; D gene: TRBD1
CDR3 DNA: TGTGCCAGCAGTTTTTCTACGGGCAGTCAGCCCCAGCATTTT; CDR3 protein: CASSFSTGSQPQHF; V gene: TRBV27; clone size: -; J gene: TRBJ1-5; D gene: -
CDR3 DNA: TGCGCCAGCAGCCTGGTAACCCCTGGGACGGCCAACACTGAAGCTTTCTTT; CDR3 protein: CASSLVTPGTANTEAFF; V gene: TRBV5-1; clone size: few; J gene: TRBJ1-1; D gene: -
CDR3 DNA: TGTGCCAGCAGCCCGGGTATAGCGGGGGCCCAGACCCAGTACTTC; CDR3 protein: CASSPGIAGAQTQYF; V gene: TRBV9; clone size: -; J gene: TRBJ2-5; D gene: TRBD2
CDR3 DNA: TGTGCCAGTAGTGCAACAGGGGTAGAGACCCAGTACTTC; CDR3 protein: CASSATGVETQYF; V gene: TRBV19; clone size: -; J gene: TRBJ2-5; D gene: TRBD1
CDR3 DNA: TGCGCCAGCAGCTTGGCCGGGACCTTTAGCAATCAGCCCCAGCATTTT; CDR3 protein: CASSLAGTFSNQPQHF; V gene: TRBV5-1; clone size: -; J gene: TRBJ1-5; D gene: -
CDR3 DNA: TGTGCCAGCAGTTCTCTCTATCGGGGGGGCCTAAATGAGCAGTTCTTC; CDR3 protein: CASSSLYRGGLNEQFF; V gene: TRBV6-2/TRBV6-3; clone size: -; J gene: TRBJ2-1; D gene: TRBD2
CDR3 DNA: TGTGCCAGCAGTTTGAACAGGGGACTCTCTGGAAACACCATATATTTT; CDR3 protein: CASSLNRGLSGNTIYF; V gene: TRBV27; clone size: -; J gene: TRBJ1-3; D gene: TRBD1
CDR3 DNA: TGTGCCAGCAGCTTAAGGGGGGGGACAGGGGCCTTAAACACTGAAGCTTTCTTT; CDR3 protein: CASSLRGGTGALNTEAFF; V gene: TRBV7-2; clone size: once; J gene: TRBJ1-1; D gene: TRBD1
CDR3 DNA: TGTGCCTGGAGTGTACAGGGAGCATATGGCTACACCTTC; CDR3 protein: CAWSVQGAYGYTF; V gene: TRBV30; clone size: -; J gene: TRBJ1-2; D gene: -
CDR3 DNA: TGCGCCAGCAGTAGGGAGAGTGCTTATGGCTACACCTTC; CDR3 protein: CASSRESAYGYTF; V gene: TRBV10-2; clone size: -; J gene: TRBJ1-2; D gene: -
CDR3 DNA: TGTGCCAGTAGTATTAGTCTCACAGATACGCAGTATTTT; CDR3 protein: CASSISLTDTQYF; V gene: TRBV19; clone size: -; J gene: TRBJ2-3; D gene: -
CDR3 DNA: TGTGCCAGCAGTTTCCGACAGACTGCTAACTATGGCTACACCTTC; CDR3 protein: CASSFRQTANYGYTF; V gene: TRBV28; clone size: -; J gene: TRBJ1-2; D gene: -
CDR3 DNA: TGTGCCAGTATGGAGTGGGGGGAAGGTAATTCACCCCTCCACTTT; CDR3 protein: CASMEWGEGNSPLHF; V gene: TRBV19; clone size: -; J gene: TRBJ1-6; D gene: -